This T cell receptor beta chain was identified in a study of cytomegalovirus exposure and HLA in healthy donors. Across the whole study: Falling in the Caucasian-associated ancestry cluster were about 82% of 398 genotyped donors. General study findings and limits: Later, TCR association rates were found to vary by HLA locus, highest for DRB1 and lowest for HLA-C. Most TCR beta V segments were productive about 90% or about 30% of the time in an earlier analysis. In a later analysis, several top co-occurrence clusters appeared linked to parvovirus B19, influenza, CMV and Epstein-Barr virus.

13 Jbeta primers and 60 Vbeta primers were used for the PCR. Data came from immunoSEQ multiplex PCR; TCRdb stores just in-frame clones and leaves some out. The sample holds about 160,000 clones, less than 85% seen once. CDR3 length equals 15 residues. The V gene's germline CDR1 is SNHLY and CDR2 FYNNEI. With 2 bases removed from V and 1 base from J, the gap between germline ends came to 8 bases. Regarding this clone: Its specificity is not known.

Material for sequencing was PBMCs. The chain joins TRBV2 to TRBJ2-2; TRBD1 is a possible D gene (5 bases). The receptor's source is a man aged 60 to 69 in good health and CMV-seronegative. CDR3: CASSEWQGNTGELFF. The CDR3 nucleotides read TGTGCCAGCAGTGAATGGCAGGGGAACACCGGGGAGCTGTTTTTT. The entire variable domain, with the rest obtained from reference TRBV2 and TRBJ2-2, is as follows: EPEVTQTPSHQVTQMGQEVILRCVPISNHLYFYWYRQILGQKVEFLVSFYNNEISEKSEIFDDQFSVERPDGSNFTLKIRSTKLEDSAMYFCASSEWQGNTGELFFGEGSRLTVL.